This T cell receptor beta chain was captured in a study of T-cell reconstitution after alpha-beta-depleted transplantation in children. During its preparation, the TCRbeta library received unique molecular identifiers. TCRdb re-derived calls from the PCR reads in MiXCR, one entry per CDR3 protein. The sample has some 300,000 distinct CDR3 sequences, 9% to 12% seen once; the top ten hold under 3%. This clonotype was recorded a few times. V gave up 6 bases and J gave up 5 bases, with 22 bases separating them. The CDR3 runs 16 residues. Germline V gives CDR1 DFQATT, CDR2 SNEGSKA (reference sequence). This chain uses TRBV20-1 with TRBJ2-2, with D unresolved. This TCR came from a human donor who donated a stem cell graft to a child with acute lymphoblastic leukemia. The source was PBMCs from the stem cell graft donor, collected from the stem cell graft. The CDR3 reads CSAPPPPDVVTGELFF. DNA for the CDR3: TGCAGTGCCCCCCCTCCGCCAGACGTAGTAACCGGGGAGCTGTTTTTT.